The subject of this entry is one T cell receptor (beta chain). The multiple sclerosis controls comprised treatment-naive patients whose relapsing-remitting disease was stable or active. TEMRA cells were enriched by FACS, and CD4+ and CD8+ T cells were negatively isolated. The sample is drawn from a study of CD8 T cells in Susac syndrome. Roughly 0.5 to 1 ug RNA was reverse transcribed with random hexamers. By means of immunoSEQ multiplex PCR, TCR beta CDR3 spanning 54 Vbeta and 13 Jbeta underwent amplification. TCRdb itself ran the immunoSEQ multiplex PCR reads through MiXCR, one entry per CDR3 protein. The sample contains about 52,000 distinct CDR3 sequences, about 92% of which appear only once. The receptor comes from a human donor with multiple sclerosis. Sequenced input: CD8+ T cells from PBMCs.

CDR3 nucleotides: TGTGCCAGCTCGGATAGCGGGAAAGAGACCCAGTACTTC. Its protein product is CASSDSGKETQYF. The rearrangement joins TRBV7-9 to TRBJ2-5; 8 positions agree with TRBD2. The ends lost 8 bases at V and 3 bases at J; junction bases unmatched: 5. The CDR3 extends over 13 amino acids. Looked up from germline, CDR1 is SEHNR and CDR2 is FQNEAQ (reference sequence).